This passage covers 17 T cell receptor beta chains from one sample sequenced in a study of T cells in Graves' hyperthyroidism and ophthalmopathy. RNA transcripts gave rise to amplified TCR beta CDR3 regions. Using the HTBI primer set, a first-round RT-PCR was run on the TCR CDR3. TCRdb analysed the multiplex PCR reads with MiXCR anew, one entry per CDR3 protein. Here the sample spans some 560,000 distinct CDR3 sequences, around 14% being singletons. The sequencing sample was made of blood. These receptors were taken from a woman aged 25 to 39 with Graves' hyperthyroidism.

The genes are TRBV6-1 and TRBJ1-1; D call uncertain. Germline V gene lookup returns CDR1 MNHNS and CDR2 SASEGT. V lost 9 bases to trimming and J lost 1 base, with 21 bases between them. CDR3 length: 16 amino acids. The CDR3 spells CASSPGPSPRNTEAFF. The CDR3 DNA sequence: TGTGCCAGTTCTCCCGGGCCTTCTCCACGGAACACTGAAGCTTTCTTT.

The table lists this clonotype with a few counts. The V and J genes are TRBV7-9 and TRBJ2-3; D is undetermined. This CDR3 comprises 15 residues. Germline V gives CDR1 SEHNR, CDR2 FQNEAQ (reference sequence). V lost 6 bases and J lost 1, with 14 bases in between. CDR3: CASSSAAERTDTQYF. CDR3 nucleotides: TGTGCCAGCAGTTCGGCAGCCGAACGCACAGATACGCAGTATTTT.

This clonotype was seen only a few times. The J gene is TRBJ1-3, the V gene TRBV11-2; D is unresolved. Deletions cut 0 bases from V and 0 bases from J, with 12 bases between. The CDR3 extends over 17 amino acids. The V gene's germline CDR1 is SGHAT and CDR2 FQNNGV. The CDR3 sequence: CASSLDLPASSGNTIYF. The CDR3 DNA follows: TGTGCCAGCAGCTTAGATCTCCCAGCGAGCTCTGGAAACACCATATATTTT.

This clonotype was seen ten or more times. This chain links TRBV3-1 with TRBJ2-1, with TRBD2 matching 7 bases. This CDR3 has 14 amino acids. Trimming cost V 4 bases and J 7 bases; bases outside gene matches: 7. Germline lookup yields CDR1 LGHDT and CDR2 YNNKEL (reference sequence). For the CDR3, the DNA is TGTGCCAGCAGCCCCGGACCCGGGGGGAATGAGCAGTTCTTC. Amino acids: CASSPGPGGNEQFF.

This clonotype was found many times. CDR3 nucleotide sequence: TGTGCCAGCAGCCCCGACTCTTCCTTGTACGAGCAGTACTTC. Translated: CASSPDSSLYEQYF. This sequence joins TRBV7-9 and TRBJ2-7; D not resolved. Trimming stripped 5 bases from V and 4 bases from J, with 15 bases between. Per germline, CDR1 SEHNR and CDR2 FQNEAQ (reference sequence). The CDR3 covers 14 residues.

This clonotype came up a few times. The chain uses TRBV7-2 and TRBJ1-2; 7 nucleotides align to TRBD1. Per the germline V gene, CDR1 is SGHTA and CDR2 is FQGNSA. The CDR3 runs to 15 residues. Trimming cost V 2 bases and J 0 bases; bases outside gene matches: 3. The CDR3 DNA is TGTGCCAGCAGCTTATCCGGGACAGCTAACTATGGCTACACCTTC. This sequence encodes CASSLSGTANYGYTF.

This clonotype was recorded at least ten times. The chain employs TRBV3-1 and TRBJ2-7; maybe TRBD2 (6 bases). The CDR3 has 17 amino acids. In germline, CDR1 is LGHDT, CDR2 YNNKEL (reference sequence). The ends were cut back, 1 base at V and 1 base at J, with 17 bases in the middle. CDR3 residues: CASSQGVTSSLSYEQYF. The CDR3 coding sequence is TGTGCCAGCAGCCAAGGGGTCACTAGCAGCCTGTCCTACGAGCAGTACTTC.

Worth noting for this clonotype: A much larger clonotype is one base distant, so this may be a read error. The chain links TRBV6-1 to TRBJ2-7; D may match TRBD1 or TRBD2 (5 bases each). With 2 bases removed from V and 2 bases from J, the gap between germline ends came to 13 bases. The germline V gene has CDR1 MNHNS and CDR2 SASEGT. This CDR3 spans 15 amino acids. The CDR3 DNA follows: TGTGCCAGCAGTGAACTCCCCGGGGACCCCTACGAGCAGTACTTC. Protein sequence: CASSELPGDPYEQYF.

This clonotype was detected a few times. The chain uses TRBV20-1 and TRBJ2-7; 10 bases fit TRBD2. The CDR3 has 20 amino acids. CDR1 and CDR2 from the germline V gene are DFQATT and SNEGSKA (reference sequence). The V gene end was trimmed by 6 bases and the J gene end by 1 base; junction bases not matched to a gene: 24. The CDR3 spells CSALTPSGSYKAILSYEQYF. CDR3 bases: TGCAGTGCCCTAACGCCTAGCGGGAGTTACAAGGCTATCCTTTCCTACGAGCAGTACTTC.

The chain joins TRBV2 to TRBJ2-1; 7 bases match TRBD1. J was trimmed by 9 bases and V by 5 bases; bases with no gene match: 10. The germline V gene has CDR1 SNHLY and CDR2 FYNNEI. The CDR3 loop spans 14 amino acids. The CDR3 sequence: CASSPPDRVVEQFF. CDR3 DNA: TGTGCCAGCAGTCCCCCTGACAGGGTGGTTGAGCAGTTCTTC.

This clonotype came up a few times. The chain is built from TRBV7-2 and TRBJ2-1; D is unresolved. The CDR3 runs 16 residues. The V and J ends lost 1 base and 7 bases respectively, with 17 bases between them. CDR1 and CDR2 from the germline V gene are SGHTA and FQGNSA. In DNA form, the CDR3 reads TGTGCCAGCAGCTTAGGTCCCCTAGTAGCTGGTAATGAGCAGTTCTTC. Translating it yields CASSLGPLVAGNEQFF.

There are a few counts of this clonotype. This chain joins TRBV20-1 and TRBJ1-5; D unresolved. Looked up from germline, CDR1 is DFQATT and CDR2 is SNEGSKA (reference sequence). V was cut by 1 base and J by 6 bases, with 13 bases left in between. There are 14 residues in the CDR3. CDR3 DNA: TGCAGTGCTAGAGCGCAGGAGGAAATTCAGCCCCAGCATTTT. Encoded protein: CSARAQEEIQPQHF.

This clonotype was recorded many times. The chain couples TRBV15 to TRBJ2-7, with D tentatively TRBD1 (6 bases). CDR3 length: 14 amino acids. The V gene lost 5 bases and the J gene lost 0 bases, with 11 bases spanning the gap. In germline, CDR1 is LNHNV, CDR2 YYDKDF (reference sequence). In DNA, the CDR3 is TGTGCCACCAGCCCCCGGGACACCTCCTACGAGCAGTACTTC. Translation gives CATSPRDTSYEQYF. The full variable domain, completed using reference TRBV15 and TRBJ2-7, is DAMVIQNPRYQVTQFGKPVTLSCSQTLNHNVMYWYQQKSSQAPKLLFHYYDKDFNNEADTPDNFQSRRPNTSFCFLDIRSPGLGDTAMYLCATSPRDTSYEQYFGPGTRLTVT.

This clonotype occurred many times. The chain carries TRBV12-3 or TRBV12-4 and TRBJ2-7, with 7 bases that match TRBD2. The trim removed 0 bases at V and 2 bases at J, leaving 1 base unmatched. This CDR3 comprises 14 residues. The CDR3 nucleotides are TGTGCCAGCAGTTTAGCGGGAGGGACCTACGAGCAGTACTTC. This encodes CASSLAGGTYEQYF.

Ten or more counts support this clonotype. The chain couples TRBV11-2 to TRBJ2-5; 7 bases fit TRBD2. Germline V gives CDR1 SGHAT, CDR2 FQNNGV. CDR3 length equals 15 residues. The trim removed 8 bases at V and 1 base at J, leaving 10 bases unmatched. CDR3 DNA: TGTGCCAGCGGCAGACGGGGGGAGGCCCAAGAGACCCAGTACTTC. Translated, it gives CASGRRGEAQETQYF.

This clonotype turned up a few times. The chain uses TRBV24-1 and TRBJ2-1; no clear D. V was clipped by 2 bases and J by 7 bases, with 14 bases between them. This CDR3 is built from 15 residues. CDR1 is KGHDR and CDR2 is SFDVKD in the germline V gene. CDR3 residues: CATSDSQLRVNEQFF. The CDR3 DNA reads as TGTGCCACCAGTGATTCCCAACTACGCGTAAATGAGCAGTTCTTC.

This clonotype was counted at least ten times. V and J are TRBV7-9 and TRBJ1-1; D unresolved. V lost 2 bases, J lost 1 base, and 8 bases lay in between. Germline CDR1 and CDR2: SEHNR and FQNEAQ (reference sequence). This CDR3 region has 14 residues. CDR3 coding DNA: TGTGCCAGCAGCTTAAGTGCAGAGAACACTGAAGCTTTCTTT. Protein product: CASSLSAENTEAFF.